This TCR beta chain was obtained from a study of early T cells in non-severe SARS-CoV-2 infection. Study background: With bulk RNA from unsorted whole blood as input, sequencing yielded unpaired chains.

Germline CDR1 LGHDT, CDR2 YNNKEL (reference sequence). The CDR3 loop spans 16 amino acids. The V segment lost 4 bases and the J segment 2 bases; nucleotides outside the gene matches: 8. Individual cDNA molecules received unique molecular identifiers. From the 5' RACE reads, TCRdb called clonotypes with MiXCR, one entry per CDR3 protein. The table has approximately 84,000 distinct CDR3 sequences, less than 15% seen once; the top ten hold 5.5% to 7.5%. Specimen: whole blood. This TCR was recovered from an adult who was a healthcare worker with PCR-confirmed SARS-CoV-2 infection or an uninfected control (not recorded which). This chain uses TRBV3-1 with TRBJ2-7, with 10 bases aligning to TRBD2. CDR3 coding DNA: TGTGCCAGCAGCCGTCGGCTAGCGGGGGAGCCCTACGAGCAGTACTTC. The encoded protein is CASSRRLAGEPYEQYF.